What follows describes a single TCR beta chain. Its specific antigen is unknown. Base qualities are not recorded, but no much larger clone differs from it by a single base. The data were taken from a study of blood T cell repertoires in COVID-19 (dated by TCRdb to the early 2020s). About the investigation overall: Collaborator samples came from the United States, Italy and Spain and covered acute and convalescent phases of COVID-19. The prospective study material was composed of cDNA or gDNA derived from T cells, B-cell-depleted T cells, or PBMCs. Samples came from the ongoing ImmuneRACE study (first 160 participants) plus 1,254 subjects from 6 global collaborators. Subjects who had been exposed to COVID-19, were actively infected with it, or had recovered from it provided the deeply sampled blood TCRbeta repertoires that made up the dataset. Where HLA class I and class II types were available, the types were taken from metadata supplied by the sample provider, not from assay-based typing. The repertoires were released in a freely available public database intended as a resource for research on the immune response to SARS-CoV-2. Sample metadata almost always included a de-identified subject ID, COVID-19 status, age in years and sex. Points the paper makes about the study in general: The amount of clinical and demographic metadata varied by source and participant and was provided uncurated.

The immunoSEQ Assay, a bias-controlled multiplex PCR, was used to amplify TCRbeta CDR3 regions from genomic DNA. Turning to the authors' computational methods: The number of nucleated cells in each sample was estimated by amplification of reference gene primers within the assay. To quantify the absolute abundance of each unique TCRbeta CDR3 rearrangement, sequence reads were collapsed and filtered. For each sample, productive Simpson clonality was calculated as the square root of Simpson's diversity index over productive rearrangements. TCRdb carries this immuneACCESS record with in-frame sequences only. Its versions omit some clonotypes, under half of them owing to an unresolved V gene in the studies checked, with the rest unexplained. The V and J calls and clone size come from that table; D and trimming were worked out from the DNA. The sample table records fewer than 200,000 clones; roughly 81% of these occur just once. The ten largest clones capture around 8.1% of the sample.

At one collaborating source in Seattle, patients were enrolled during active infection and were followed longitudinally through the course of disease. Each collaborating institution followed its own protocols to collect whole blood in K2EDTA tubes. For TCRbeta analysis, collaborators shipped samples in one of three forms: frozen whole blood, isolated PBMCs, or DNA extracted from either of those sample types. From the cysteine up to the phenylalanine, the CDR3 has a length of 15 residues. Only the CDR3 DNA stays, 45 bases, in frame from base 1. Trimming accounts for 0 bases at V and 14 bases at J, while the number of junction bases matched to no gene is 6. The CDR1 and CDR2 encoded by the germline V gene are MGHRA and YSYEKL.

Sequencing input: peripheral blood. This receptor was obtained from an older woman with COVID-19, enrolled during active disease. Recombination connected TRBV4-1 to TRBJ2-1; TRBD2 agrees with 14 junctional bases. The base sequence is TGCGCCAGCAGCCAAGATGAGGGACTAGCGGGAGTGGAGTTCTTC. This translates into CASSQDEGLAGVEFF.